This TCR beta chain was identified in a study of identifying expanded T cells in peripheral blood. Overall study results and limits: Variance in clone template counts between roughly 2-week samples significantly increased with total template count across all healthy donors.

Some clones are missing from TCRdb's copy, which holds only in-frame ones; the method was immunoSEQ multiplex PCR. Of 60,000 to 70,000 clones in the sample, under 85% were seen once. There are a few counts of this clone. Its target is not known. This TCR was sampled from a person aged 18 to 69 in good health. Specimen: blood.

In DNA form, the CDR3 reads TGTGCCAGCAGCTTGGACCGACAGCACCATGGCTACACCTTC. Translated: CASSLDRQHHGYTF. V is TRBV5-4 and J is TRBJ1-2; perhaps TRBD1 as D (5 bases). This CDR3 has 14 residues. The germline V gene encodes CDR1 SGHNT and CDR2 YYREEE (reference sequence). Deletions cut 0 bases from V and 6 bases from J, with 12 bases between.